One sample yielded the 20 T cell receptor beta chains listed below, sequenced in a study of PD-L1 blockade in urothelial cancer. This sample's time point: peripheral blood 6 weeks after treatment start. Repertoires were generated with immunoSEQ multiplex PCR, while TCRdb's copy carries only in-frame clones and drops some. The sample records some 120,000 clones, about 89% being singletons. The input for sequencing was PBMCs, taken around atezolizumab (anti-PD-L1) treatment. These receptors were collected from a man between 60 and 75 years old with urothelial cancer.

The V gene is TRBV16, the J gene TRBJ1-2; 7 nucleotides agree with TRBD1. Germline CDR1 and CDR2: KGHSY and FQNENV. The V segment lost 6 bases and the J segment 6 bases; nucleotides outside the gene matches: 16. This CDR3 is built from 16 residues. CDR3 sequence: CASSGRRGTASHGYTF. CDR3 bases: TGTGCCAGCAGTGGGCGTCGGGGGACAGCCAGCCATGGCTACACCTTC.

The rearrangement uses TRBV10-2 and TRBJ1-1; 7 nucleotides agree with TRBD1. The V segment lost 7 bases and the J segment 5 bases; nucleotides outside the gene matches: 7. CDR1 is WSHSY, CDR2 SAAADI, per germline. The CDR3 consists of 13 residues. In DNA, the CDR3 is TGCGCCAGCAAGGGGGCGGGGAGGACTGAAGCTTTCTTT. Encoded protein: CASKGAGRTEAFF.

The V and J genes are TRBV9 and TRBJ2-1; 11 bases line up with TRBD2. Losses at the gene ends were 2 bases for V and 9 bases for J; bases not matched to a gene: 10. Germline V gene sequence: CDR1 SGDLS, CDR2 YYNGEE. This CDR3 spans 16 amino acids. CDR3 DNA sequence: TGTGCCAGCAGCGTGCCACTAGCGGGGGCCGCGGGTGAGCAGTTCTTC. This encodes CASSVPLAGAAGEQFF.

This chain uses TRBV11-2 with TRBJ2-1; the match to TRBD2 covers 7 bases. Germline values: CDR1 SGHAT, CDR2 FQNNGV. The CDR3 totals 13 residues. Unmatched junction bases numbered 1, after V lost 4 bases and J lost 4 bases. DNA of the CDR3: TGTGCCAGCAGCTCCGGGGGGTACAATGAGCAGTTCTTC. This gives the protein CASSSGGYNEQFF.

The J gene is TRBJ1-1, the V gene TRBV5-1, with D possibly being TRBD1 (6 bases). Deletions cut 0 bases from V and 4 bases from J, with 10 bases between. The germline V gene encodes CDR1 SGHRS and CDR2 YFSETQ. The length of the CDR3 is 14 residues. Here the CDR3 reads CASSLGQVGTEAFF. CDR3 DNA sequence: TGCGCCAGCAGCTTGGGACAGGTTGGCACTGAAGCTTTCTTT.

This clone was observed a handful of times. The chain is built from TRBV19 and TRBJ1-2, with D uncertain. CDR3 length: 15 amino acids. Germline lookup yields CDR1 LNHDA and CDR2 SQIVND (reference sequence). V lost 10 bases and J lost 7, with 25 bases in between. The CDR3 spells CANTNLLDLTIGYTF. As DNA, the CDR3 is TGTGCCAACACAAACCTTCTAGACCTAACAATTGGCTACACCTTC.

This chain links TRBV13 with TRBJ1-1, with TRBD1 as a possible D gene (5 bases). Trimming shortened V by 5 bases and J by 6 bases, and 13 bases separated the two germline ends. CDR3 size: 13 residues. The germline CDR1 and CDR2 sequences are PRHDT and FYEKMQ (reference sequence). The CDR3 DNA is TGTGCCAGCAGCCGAGGACAAATATCTGAAGCTTTCTTT. Its translation is CASSRGQISEAFF. The full variable domain, with the rest looked up from reference TRBV13 and TRBJ1-1, is AAGVIQSPRHLIKEKRETATLKCYPIPRHDTVYWYQQGPGQDPQFLISFYEKMQSDKGSIPDRFSAQQFSDYHSELNMSSLELGDSALYFCASSRGQISEAFFGQGTRLTVV.

The V and J genes are TRBV5-1 and TRBJ2-1; 9 nucleotides align to TRBD1. The ends lost 7 bases at V and 4 bases at J; junction bases unmatched: 12. CDR1 and CDR2 (germline): SGHRS, YFSETQ. The CDR3 contains 16 residues. The CDR3 DNA reads as TGCGCCAGCGTGCCCGGGACAGGGTTATCATACAATGAGCAGTTCTTC. Its protein product is CASVPGTGLSYNEQFF.

This rearrangement joins TRBV4-1 to TRBJ2-7, with D possibly matching TRBD2 (6 bases). The germline V gene has CDR1 MGHRA and CDR2 YSYEKL. The CDR3 length is 14 residues. Trimming took 4 bases from V and 0 from J, leaving 10 bases between them. CDR3 sequence (DNA): TGCGCCAGCAGCCTCAGCGGGTACTCCTACGAGCAGTACTTC. Translated, it gives CASSLSGYSYEQYF.

The chain's CDR3 is CASSPGTSRTQYF. The CDR3, as DNA: TGTGCCAGCAGCCCGGGAACTTCGCGGACCCAGTACTTC. The chain combines TRBV7-2 with TRBJ2-5, with D maybe TRBD2 (5 bases). This CDR3 comprises 13 residues. Trimming took off 5 bases at V and 7 bases at J, with 14 bases between the two ends. Germline V CDR1 and CDR2: SGHTA, FQGNSA.

V gene TRBV19 combines with J gene TRBJ2-7; TRBD2 might be the D (6 bases). There are 14 residues in the CDR3. The germline CDR1 and CDR2 sequences are LNHDA and SQIVND (reference sequence). V was shortened by 4 bases and J by 2 bases, with 12 bases between the two germline ends. The CDR3 nucleotides read TGTGCCAGTAGTAGCCCGGGGGAGACCTACGAGCAGTACTTC. It codes for CASSSPGETYEQYF.

This chain joins TRBV11-2 and TRBJ2-2; TRBD2 might be the D (6 bases). Between the trimmed V and J ends, which lost 4 bases and 0 bases, there was a span of 12 bases. This CDR3 contains 16 residues. Germline assignment: CDR1 SGHAT and CDR2 FQNNGV. The CDR3 loop is CASSSGRRSNTGELFF. The DNA of the CDR3 is TGTGCCAGCAGCTCAGGGAGGCGATCGAACACCGGGGAGCTGTTTTTT.

The V and J genes are TRBV28 and TRBJ1-2; TRBD1 might be the D (6 bases). This CDR3 is 14 amino acids long. The germline V gene has CDR1 MDHEN and CDR2 SYDVKM. V lost 3 bases, J lost 3 bases, and 11 bases lay in between. As DNA, the CDR3 is TGTGCCAGCAGTTTGGGGGACACAGACTATGGCTACACCTTC. The encoded protein is CASSLGDTDYGYTF.

This clone showed up just a few times. J is TRBJ1-1 and V is TRBV5-1; no clear D. This CDR3 has 13 amino acids. Germline lookup yields CDR1 SGHRS and CDR2 YFSETQ. V gave up 1 base and J gave up 6 bases, with 10 bases separating them. The CDR3 protein is CASSLTQDSEAFF. CDR3 nucleotides: TGCGCCAGCAGCTTGACACAAGACTCTGAAGCTTTCTTT.

This sequence joins TRBV5-1 and TRBJ2-7, with 9 bases identical to TRBD2. Germline CDR1 reads SGHRS; CDR2 reads YFSETQ. This CDR3 is built from 15 residues. The ends lost 0 bases at V and 5 bases at J; junction bases unmatched: 6. The CDR3 loop reads CASSLELAGFHEQYF. DNA for the CDR3: TGCGCCAGCAGCTTGGAGCTAGCGGGGTTCCACGAGCAGTACTTC.

The chain carries TRBV11-2 and TRBJ2-3; TRBD2 matches at 10 bases. The germline V gene has CDR1 SGHAT and CDR2 FQNNGV. This CDR3 has 15 amino acids. The J segment lost 0 bases and the V segment lost 6 bases, leaving 3 bases of the junction unmatched. The CDR3 loop reads CASRASGRSTDTQYF. The CDR3 nucleotides read TGTGCCAGCAGAGCTAGCGGGAGAAGCACAGATACGCAGTATTTT.

The chain employs TRBV5-1 and TRBJ2-5; 12 bases agree with TRBD1. V shed 2 bases and J 5 bases; nucleotides not matched to a gene: 4. This CDR3 is 15 amino acids long. Germline-derived CDR1 and CDR2 are SGHRS and YFSETQ. The CDR3 bases are TGCGCCAGCAGCTTTGGGACAGGGGGCCGGGAGACCCAGTACTTC. Translated: CASSFGTGGRETQYF.

Turning to this clone: Additional DNA sequences in this sample encode the identical CDR3. The V call is TRBV30, the J call TRBJ1-5; 9 bases map to TRBD1. The CDR3 covers 13 residues. CDR1 is GTSNPN and CDR2 is SVGIG in the germline V gene (reference sequence). The J segment lost 5 bases and the V segment lost 2 bases, leaving 1 base of the junction unmatched. CDR3 residues: CAWSTGGDQPQHF. Written as DNA, the CDR3 is TGTGCCTGGAGTACAGGGGGCGATCAGCCCCAGCATTTT.

The chain couples TRBV6-1 to TRBJ1-1; 7 bases are a match to TRBD1. The CDR3 contains 15 residues. Germline V lookup: CDR1 MNHNS, CDR2 SASEGT. With V trimmed by 8 bases and J by 4 bases, 13 bases remained unmatched. CDR3 loop: CASRGGGGRGTEAFF. CDR3 DNA sequence: TGTGCCAGCCGGGGGGGAGGGGGCCGGGGCACTGAAGCTTTCTTT.

The chain has TRBV9 and TRBJ1-6; D unclear. Trimming stripped 0 bases from V and 7 bases from J, with 11 bases between. CDR3 length: 15 amino acids. CDR1 is SGDLS, CDR2 YYNGEE, per germline. The CDR3 sequence is CASSVGPGENSPLHF. For the CDR3, the DNA is TGTGCCAGCAGCGTAGGTCCCGGAGAGAATTCACCCCTCCACTTT.